This T cell receptor (beta chain) was sequenced during a study of shared clonotypes between healthy human individuals. General study results and limits: Memory subsets generally showed smaller estimated richness than naive subsets did. Generation probability values for non-shared clonotypes were lower than those for clonotypes shared by all four donors. Sequencing depth was expected to affect clonotype sharing among donors.

Profiled with immunoSEQ multiplex PCR; TCRdb holds only in-frame clones, not every one. The sample lists 2.3 million or so clones, 85% to 95% occurring once. A word on this clone: Its antigen is as yet unknown.

This CDR3 spans 16 amino acids. V was pared by 8 bases and J by 2 bases, with 19 bases between. Germline assignment: CDR1 SNHLY and CDR2 FYNNEI. The receptor comes from a man between 18 and 35 years old in good health. Some clones in this sample may be carry-over from other donors' samples. The specimen sequenced was naive CD4+ T cells from PBMCs. Subset meaning: CD45RA+ positively selected. The V and J genes are TRBV2 and TRBJ1-3; no clear D. CDR3 sequence reads: CASSLFPVNTGNTIYF. The CDR3 DNA sequence: TGTGCCAGCTCGCTTTTCCCCGTAAACACTGGAAACACCATATATTTT.